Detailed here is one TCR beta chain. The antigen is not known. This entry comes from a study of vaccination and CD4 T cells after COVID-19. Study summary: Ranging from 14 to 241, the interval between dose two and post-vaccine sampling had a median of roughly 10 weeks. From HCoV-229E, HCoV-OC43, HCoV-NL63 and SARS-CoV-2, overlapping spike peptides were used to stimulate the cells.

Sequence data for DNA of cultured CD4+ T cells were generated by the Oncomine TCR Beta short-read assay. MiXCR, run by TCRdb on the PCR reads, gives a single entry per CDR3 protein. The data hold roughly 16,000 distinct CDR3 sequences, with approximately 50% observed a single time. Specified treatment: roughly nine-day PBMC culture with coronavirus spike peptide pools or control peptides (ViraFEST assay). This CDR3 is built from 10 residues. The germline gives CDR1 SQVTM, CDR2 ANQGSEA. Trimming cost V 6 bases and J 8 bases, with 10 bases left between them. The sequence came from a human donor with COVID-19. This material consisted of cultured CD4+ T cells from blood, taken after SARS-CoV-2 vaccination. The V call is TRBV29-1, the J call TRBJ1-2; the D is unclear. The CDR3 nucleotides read TGCAGCGTCGCCGGAAGCGGCTACACCTTC. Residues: CSVAGSGYTF.